The rows below give T cell receptor beta chains drawn from one sample of a study of cytomegalovirus exposure and HLA in healthy donors. Here immunoSEQ multiplex PCR was the method, and the copy in TCRdb shows in-frame clones only, minus some. The sample holds about 130,000 clones, roughly 83% seen once. The sequenced material came from PBMCs. The receptors were gathered from a girl aged 2 to 10 in good health and CMV-seronegative. Each CDR3 is given with its conserved first and last residue. D genes are given only for firm matches. Expanded clones get a size class; other rows say once, few or many, or leave the size out.

d_gene	j_gene	abundance	v_gene	CDR3aa	CDR3nt
.	TRBJ2-5	once	TRBV7-9	CASSLGGEKETQYF	TGTGCCAGCAGCTTAGGGGGCGAGAAAGAGACCCAGTACTTC
.	TRBJ1-2	.	TRBV7-6	CASSLVQGSPNYGYTF	TGTGCCAGCAGCTTAGTACAGGGTAGCCCTAACTATGGCTACACCTTC
TRBD1	TRBJ2-5	.	TRBV28	CASLRTGAFETQYF	TGTGCCAGCCTCCGGACAGGGGCTTTCGAGACCCAGTACTTC
.	TRBJ2-3	.	TRBV25-1	CASSVSGSTDTQYF	TGTGCCAGCAGTGTGAGCGGTAGCACAGATACGCAGTATTTT
TRBD2	TRBJ2-5	.	TRBV6-6	CASSPAGGQETQYF	TGTGCCAGCAGCCCAGCGGGGGGGCAAGAGACCCAGTACTTC
TRBD1	TRBJ1-5	few	TRBV6-1	CASKTGSSQPQHF	TGTGCCAGCAAGACAGGGTCTTCGCAGCCCCAGCATTTT
.	TRBJ2-3	.	TRBV28	CASSGGGIRYF	TGTGCCAGCTCGGGTGGAGGGATTCGGTATTTT
TRBD2	TRBJ2-3	.	TRBV5-1	CASSTSGRAGDTQYF	TGCGCCAGCAGCACTAGCGGGAGGGCCGGAGATACGCAGTATTTT
.	TRBJ2-5	once	TRBV9	CASSPQTGRRQETQYF	TGTGCCAGCAGCCCCCAGACAGGGAGGCGACAAGAGACCCAGTACTTC
.	TRBJ1-2	.	TRBV9	CASSVGEGIGYTF	TGTGCCAGCAGCGTAGGGGAGGGGATAGGCTACACCTTC
TRBD2	TRBJ2-7	.	TRBV9	CASSPKRWRGGTYEQYF	TGTGCCAGCAGCCCTAAACGATGGCGGGGGGGAACCTACGAGCAGTACTTC
TRBD2	TRBJ2-2	.	TRBV9	CASSVGASGGVTGELFF	TGTGCCAGCAGTGTAGGAGCTAGCGGAGGGGTCACCGGGGAGCTGTTTTTT
TRBD1	TRBJ1-4	.	TRBV28	CASSMQGTGVEANEKLFF	TGTGCCAGCAGTATGCAAGGGACAGGGGTCGAGGCTAATGAAAAACTGTTTTTT
TRBD1	TRBJ1-2	.	TRBV5-8	CASSFRDRANYGYTF	TGTGCCAGCAGCTTTAGGGACAGAGCTAACTATGGCTACACCTTC
TRBD2	TRBJ2-7	.	TRBV6-5	CASTFAGAYEQYF	TGTGCCAGCACCTTTGCGGGGGCCTACGAGCAGTACTTC
TRBD2	TRBJ2-1	.	TRBV30	CAWELAGLYNEQFF	TGTGCCTGGGAACTAGCGGGCCTATACAATGAGCAGTTCTTC
.	TRBJ1-2	.	TRBV19	CASSSEQGGRSGYTF	TGTGCCAGTAGTAGCGAACAGGGCGGCAGGAGTGGCTACACCTTC
.	TRBJ2-7	.	TRBV6-6	CASSNPGLHYDEQYF	TGTGCCAGCAGTAACCCAGGGTTGCACTATGACGAGCAGTACTTC